This record covers a single TCR beta chain. The target of this receptor is not known. No qualities accompany the bases; no much larger clone lies one base away. Reading the germline V gene gives CDR1 SGHAT and CDR2 FQNNGV. Between the V and J ends, shortened by 5 bases and 6 bases respectively, the junction contains 11 bases. Including cysteine and phenylalanine, the CDR3 has 13 amino acids. The only DNA kept is the CDR3, 39 bases in frame from the first base. Libraries were prepared through the immunoSEQ multiplex PCR assay. For the multiplex PCR, a mixture combining 60 forward primers for TCR Vbeta segments and 13 reverse primers for TCR Jbeta segments was used. Amplification of the CDR3 region of rearranged TCR beta genes was performed with a multiplex PCR assay on genomic DNA. Amplified TCR beta libraries were sequenced as 87-base-pair reads on the Illumina HiSeq System. In the authors' own workflow: In a later analysis, some 80 million unique TCR beta chains were counted across the 500 to 850 repertoires, and around 10 million of these chains were shared by at least two donors. Raw reads were error-corrected and collapsed into unique sequences with a nearest-neighbor algorithm that merged closely related sequences to remove PCR and sequencing errors. V, D and J gene segments were assigned by aligning CDR3 sequences to IMGT reference sequences. For a sequence to be retained, at least a six-nucleotide match to both a V gene segment and a J gene segment was required. A rearrangement was called productive if the CDR3 had no stop codons and remained in frame with V and J, and every other rearrangement was called non-productive. Following IMGT convention, CDR3 was defined as the stretch from the second conserved V-encoded cysteine up to the conserved J-encoded phenylalanine. In an earlier analysis of around 570 of the donors, sequences lacking an unambiguous match to a single V gene segment were excluded. An earlier analysis of 587 of the donors called V segments functional above 56.7% productive rearrangements and segregating when the between-donor standard deviation exceeded 5%. A statistical classification framework was developed to diagnose cytomegalovirus status using the catalog of TCR beta chain sequences. In a later analysis, TCR nucleotide sequences were compared against IMGT/GENE-DB human TR gene sequences so that V and J genes could be assigned. In a later analysis, CDR3 sequences and most-parsimonious VDJ recombination scenarios were assigned using the TCRdist pipeline. In a later analysis, every TCR beta chain was defined by the combination of its CDR3 amino acid sequence and its V-gene family, and reads without a unique V-gene family were dropped. As a way to deal with suspected cross-contamination and a sequencing artifact, a later analysis dropped roughly 620 nucleotide sequences that were highly shared and had low generation probability. In a later analysis, a clonal expansion index was calculated for each public chain from normalized within-repertoire ranks of inferred template counts. A later analysis computed generation probabilities with a VDJ recombination model fitted to out-of-frame rearrangements, and checked the results against IGoR. Hypergeometric tests were used in a later analysis to score TCR-TCR, TCR-HLA and TCR-CMV co-occurrence, with a repertoire-size bias correction applied to the TCR pairs. In a later analysis, false discovery rates were estimated by permuting HLA or CMV assignments 20 times. In a later analysis, co-occurring TCRs were grouped using DBSCAN, with TCRdist sequence similarity added in when clustering inside HLA-allele-positive subsets. Co-occurrence clustering excluded repertoires with fewer than 30,000 or more than 120,000 public chains, plus five with anomalous nucleotide sharing. TCRdb limited this immuneACCESS table to in-frame rearrangements with V and J called. A share of clones is missing; checked studies link under half to unresolved V genes, and the rest is unexplained. That table supplies the V and J calls and clone size; D and trimming were determined from the DNA. The sample table lists approximately 150,000 clones, about four fifths of them with a count of one. Under 5% of the sample comes from the top ten.

This sample is drawn from a study of cytomegalovirus exposure and HLA in healthy donors (dated by TCRdb to about 2017). Regarding the complete study: An earlier analysis of roughly 570 of the donors reported 276 Gb of sequence data and around 120 million unique TCR beta sequences obtained from some 170 million T cells. Roughly 320 gigabases of sequencing data and 91 million or so unique TCR sequences made up an early release that covered approximately 650 HLA-typed donors. The genetic ancestry cluster associated with self-reported Caucasian donors included over 80% of the 300 to 450 genotyped donors. The study aimed to test whether signatures of past pathogen exposure could be identified by cataloging public T cell receptors. The study profiled the T cell repertoires of around 700 subjects by immunosequencing and related them to cytomegalovirus serostatus. A separate validation cohort of roughly 110 different subjects was used in addition to the roughly 670-subject first cohort. High-throughput TCR immunosequencing, statistical association of individual TCRs with disease status, and machine learning were combined to predict cytomegalovirus infection status. A later analysis re-analyzed previously published TCR beta repertoires from 666 donors and added high-resolution HLA genotyping to study TCR occurrence patterns. Rather than using new phenotypic data, the later analysis identified candidate immune exposures from TCR beta sequences and from how often those sequences occurred across donors. In an earlier analysis of about 590 of the donors, high-throughput TCR beta sequencing was used to judge whether each TCR beta V gene segment behaved as functional or pseudogenic. Donor age, sex, ethnicity and CMV serostatus were compiled alongside the repertoire data. A later genetic analysis took genome-wide SNP genotypes for 398 of the 666 donors and used that subset as a discovery cohort. All discovery cohort repertoires had been generated using a single sequencing platform. HLA typing included class I and class II loci at four-digit resolution. The number of typed donors differed by locus: about 620-630 for A, B, C, DRB1 and DQB1; roughly 510 for DQA1; 606 for DPA1; and some 430 for DPB1. About five DR-DQ haplotypes were treated as single units for association and clustering because of strong linkage in the cohort. Across around 400 genotyped donors of the cohort, an average of approximately 240,000 unique TCR beta nucleotide sequences per donor were sequenced, and 15% to 20% of those sequences were non-productive.

The cohort was made up of roughly 670 healthy bone marrow donors. At the time of sampling, all cohort members were nominally healthy, though unrecorded immune exposures were likely present. The donor tested CMV seronegative and was one of the 352 seronegative cohort members. Each donor provided a peripheral blood sample, and peripheral blood mononuclear cells were used for TCR beta sequencing. The Qiagen DNeasy Blood Extraction Kit was used to extract genomic DNA from the blood cell samples. The research as a whole found: Some IMGT-functional V segments, including TRBV6-2 and TRBV6-3, could not be distinguished by the 87-base-pair reads and were therefore excluded. A further reported finding was that TCR beta sequences accurately predicted the HLA-A and HLA-B alleles for most subjects in the first cohort. A cluster of highly shared sequence variants was judged likely to represent a technical artifact of the sequencing pipeline. Compared with the roughly 670-donor mean, donors in an Asian-associated ancestry cluster had fewer N-insertions in productive TCRs, according to a later genetic analysis. When HLA alleles, especially DR and DQ, strongly co-occurred, attributing TCR associations to individual alleles was difficult. A later analysis found that most CMV-associated TCR beta chains appeared HLA-restricted, with HLA associations seemingly driven largely by CMV exposure. Most TCR sequences were observed very rarely across donors, whereas some public TCRs were present in many individuals. An earlier analysis of approximately 540 of the donors showed that most TCR beta V segments appeared in productive rearrangements either about 87% or about 30% of the time, which broadly matched IMGT annotations. In a later analysis, TCR association rates were found to vary across HLA loci, with the most associated TCRs seen for DRB1 alleles and the fewest for HLA-C alleles. Presence/absence analyses assumed roughly uniform sequencing depth across donors, an assumption that may not hold. An association between a missense DCLRE1C variant and V-gene and J-gene trimming of TCR beta chains was found in a later genetic analysis and replicated in an independent cohort. Compared with equally common non-associated chains, HLA-associated TCR beta chains in a later analysis were more clonally expanded and had lower generation probabilities. The earlier analysis of 450 to 700 of the donors excluded some 16 rarely observed V segments, including chromosome 9 orphons, because counts were too low. Linkage disequilibrium might explain the correlated functional status among segregating V segments, but an unknown experimental factor could not be ruled out. A later analysis reported that several top co-occurrence clusters appeared linked to parvovirus B19, influenza, CMV and Epstein-Barr virus. Three of the identified cytomegalovirus-associated TCR beta chains were confirmed in vitro to be specific for cytomegalovirus antigens. The only immune exposure information available for the cohort was CMV serostatus. This cohort had only TCR beta chains sequenced, and the lack of alpha or paired-chain data limited which features could be detected. Because HLA typing was missing for some donors at each locus, association tests included only the typed subset. A later analysis associated 15,000 to 20,000 TCR beta sequences with specific HLA alleles at a false discovery rate of 0.05. The classifier was reported to diagnose cytomegalovirus status with high specificity and sensitivity in both the original and validation cohorts. The study listed around 160 TCR beta chains as associated with cytomegalovirus. The authors suggested that the approach could potentially be generalized to other disease states and immunological phenotypes.

In this chain, TRBV11-2 is recombined with TRBJ2-1; the D call could be TRBD1 or TRBD2, with each sharing 6 bases. The receptor was isolated from a man between 18 and 35 years old in good health and CMV-seronegative. Sample: PBMCs. Read as DNA, the sequence is TGTGCCAGCAGCGTAGGAGGGGGCAATGAGCAGTTCTTC. Translation gives CASSVGGGNEQFF.